Below, 13 T cell receptor beta chains from the same sample are listed, as sequenced in a study of blood T cells in healthy people across ages. The use of a sample-barcoded 5' primer and a J-beta primer mix characterized a second PCR of roughly 6 to 11 cycles. TCRdb re-called the 5' RACE reads through MiXCR, storing one row per CDR3 protein. Found here are about 800,000 distinct CDR3 sequences, about half of them singletons; the top ten hold less than 20%. Source material: blood. Every receptor here comes from a man aged 80 or over in good health.

This clonotype appeared a few times. V usage is TRBV5-1 and J usage is TRBJ2-1, with a possible D match to TRBD2 (6 bases). With 6 bases removed from V and 6 bases from J, the gap between germline ends came to 13 bases. This CDR3 contains 13 residues. The germline V gene has CDR1 SGHRS and CDR2 YFSETQ. CDR3: CASTLRGTNEQFF. The CDR3 bases are TGCGCCAGCACCCTGCGGGGAACCAATGAGCAGTTCTTC.

This clonotype was detected only a few times. The CDR3 coding sequence is TGTGCTAGTGGTGGACAGGGAAATCAGCCCCAGCATTTT. Its protein product is CASGGQGNQPQHF. V and J are TRBV12-5 and TRBJ1-5, with TRBD1 matching over 8 bases. The CDR3 spans 13 residues. V shed 5 bases, J shed 4 bases, and the junction held 1 base outside the gene matches. From germline, CDR1 is LGHNT and CDR2 FRNRAP.

In its sample, this clonotype was seen a few times. The chain couples TRBV20-1 to TRBJ2-4, with D tentatively TRBD2 (6 bases). Between the trimmed V and J ends, which lost 1 base and 0 bases, there was a span of 10 bases. The CDR3 length is 15 residues. Germline V CDR1 and CDR2: DFQATT, SNEGSKA (reference sequence). CDR3 bases: TGCAGTGCTAGAGCACGGGGACTAGCCAAAAACATTCAGTACTTC. This codes for CSARARGLAKNIQYF.

In this sample, this clonotype turned up a few times. The V call is TRBV7-2, the J call TRBJ2-3; D is unresolved. The V end was cut by 4 bases, the J end by 4 bases, with 9 bases between. The CDR3 is 13 residues long. In germline, CDR1 is SGHTA, CDR2 FQGNSA. Here the CDR3 reads CASSYDQADTQYF. The CDR3 region has the DNA TGTGCCAGCAGCTATGACCAGGCAGATACGCAGTATTTT.

Only a few counts were recorded for this clonotype. CDR3 residues: CASSVGPGAQETQYF. DNA of the CDR3: TGTGCCAGCAGCGTAGGCCCCGGTGCCCAAGAGACCCAGTACTTC. The V gene is TRBV7-2, the J gene TRBJ2-5; no firm D call. The CDR3 totals 15 residues. Trimming took 5 bases from V and 1 from J, leaving 14 bases between them. Per the germline V gene, CDR1 is SGHTA and CDR2 is FQGNSA. Looking up the rest from reference TRBV7-2 and TRBJ2-5 gives the full variable domain: GAGVSQSPSNKVTEKGKDVELRCDPISGHTALYWYRQSLGQGLEFLIYFQGNSAPDKSGLPSDRFSAERTGGSVSTLTIQRTQQEDSAVYLCASSVGPGAQETQYFGPGTRLLVL.

In its sample, this clonotype was seen a few times. The chain recombines TRBV27 with TRBJ2-7; D call uncertain. CDR3 length equals 14 residues. V lost 2 bases and J 2 bases, leaving 10 bases between the germline ends. In germline, CDR1 is MNHEY, CDR2 SMNVEV (reference sequence). CDR3 region: CASSLPASPYEQYF. The CDR3 DNA reads TGTGCCAGCAGTTTACCAGCTTCTCCCTACGAGCAGTACTTC.

The chain couples TRBV20-1 to TRBJ1-2; D possibly corresponds to TRBD1 (6 bases). CDR3 length equals 13 residues. Germline lookup yields CDR1 DFQATT and CDR2 SNEGSKA (reference sequence). The V and J ends lost 4 bases and 4 bases respectively, with 13 bases between them. The CDR3 spells CSAKTGWSYGYTF. The CDR3 DNA reads TGCAGTGCTAAGACAGGATGGAGCTATGGCTACACCTTC.

V usage is TRBV5-1 and J usage is TRBJ2-5, with 11 positions matching TRBD2. In germline, CDR1 is SGHRS, CDR2 YFSETQ. V trimming: 4 bases; J trimming: 11 bases; junction bases outside the gene matches: 13. There are 15 residues in the CDR3. The CDR3 DNA reads as TGCGCCAGCAGCACGACTAGCGGGATTAACAATGAGCAGTACTTC. Translating it yields CASSTTSGINNEQYF.

The chain links TRBV29-1 to TRBJ2-7, with TRBD1 matching over 7 bases. Germline CDR1 and CDR2: SQVTM and ANQGSEA. This CDR3 spans 12 amino acids. The V and J ends lost 8 bases and 0 bases, in that order; junction bases with no gene match: 4. CDR3 loop: CSTWDSSYEQYF. In DNA, the CDR3 is TGCAGCACCTGGGACAGCTCCTACGAGCAGTACTTC.

This clonotype was counted a few times. This may be a read error: a much more frequent sequence differs by one nucleotide. The CDR3, as DNA: TGTGCCAGCAGCTCGGGACGAGCGGGACCCTACGAGCAGTACTTC. It encodes CASSSGRAGPYEQYF. The rearrangement uses TRBV7-2 and TRBJ2-7, with 7 nucleotides matching TRBD2. Per germline, CDR1 SGHTA and CDR2 FQGNSA. The CDR3 spans 15 residues. The V and J ends lost 4 bases and 2 bases, in that order; junction bases with no gene match: 8. Filled out from reference TRBV7-2 and TRBJ2-7, the complete variable domain reads GAGVSQSPSNKVTEKGKDVELRCDPISGHTALYWYRQSLGQGLEFLIYFQGNSAPDKSGLPSDRFSAERTGGSVSTLTIQRTQQEDSAVYLCASSSGRAGPYEQYFGPGTRLTVT.

This clonotype has just one count. A read error may explain this, as a much larger clone is one base away. The genes are TRBV29-1 and TRBJ2-1; 8 bases align to TRBD2. Looked up from germline, CDR1 is SQVTM and CDR2 is ANQGSEA. The CDR3 contains 14 residues. The CDR3 is CSVDRLAGYKEQFF. The CDR3 nucleotides read TGCAGCGTTGATCGCCTAGCGGGTTACAAGGAGCAGTTCTTC.

This clonotype was seen ten or more times. The genes are TRBV29-1 and TRBJ2-7; 7 bases line up with TRBD2. CDR1 is SQVTM, CDR2 ANQGSEA, per germline. The CDR3 has 12 residues. V shed 7 bases, J shed 5 bases, and the junction held 8 bases outside the gene matches. In DNA, the CDR3 is TGCAGCGCGCGGGGAGGGTCCCACGAGCAGTACTTC. Translation: CSARGGSHEQYF.

This clonotype was observed a handful of times. The genes are TRBV2 and TRBJ1-5; 11 bases are shared with TRBD1. Trimming at V came to 5 bases and at J to 4 bases, leaving 13 bases not matched to a gene. The CDR3 consists of 18 residues. The germline gives CDR1 SNHLY, CDR2 FYNNEI. The CDR3 nucleotides read TGTGCCAGCAGTCCACTTGGACAGGGGGCGATAGGTAATCAGCCCCAGCATTTT. Translated: CASSPLGQGAIGNQPQHF.